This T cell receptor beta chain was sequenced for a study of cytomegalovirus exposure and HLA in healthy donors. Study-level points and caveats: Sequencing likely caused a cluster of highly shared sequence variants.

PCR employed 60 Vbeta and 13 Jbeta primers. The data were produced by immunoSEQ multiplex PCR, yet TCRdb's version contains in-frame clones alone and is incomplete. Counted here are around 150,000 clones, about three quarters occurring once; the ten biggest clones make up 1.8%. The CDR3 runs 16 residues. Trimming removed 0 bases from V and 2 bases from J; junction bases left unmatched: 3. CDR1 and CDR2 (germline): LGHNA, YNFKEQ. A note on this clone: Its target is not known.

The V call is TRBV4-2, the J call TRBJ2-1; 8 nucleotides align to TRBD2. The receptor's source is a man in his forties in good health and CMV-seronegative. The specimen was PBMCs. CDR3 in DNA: TGTGCCAGCAGCCAAGAACCGGGACTAGCCTACAATGAGCAGTTCTTC. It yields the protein CASSQEPGLAYNEQFF.